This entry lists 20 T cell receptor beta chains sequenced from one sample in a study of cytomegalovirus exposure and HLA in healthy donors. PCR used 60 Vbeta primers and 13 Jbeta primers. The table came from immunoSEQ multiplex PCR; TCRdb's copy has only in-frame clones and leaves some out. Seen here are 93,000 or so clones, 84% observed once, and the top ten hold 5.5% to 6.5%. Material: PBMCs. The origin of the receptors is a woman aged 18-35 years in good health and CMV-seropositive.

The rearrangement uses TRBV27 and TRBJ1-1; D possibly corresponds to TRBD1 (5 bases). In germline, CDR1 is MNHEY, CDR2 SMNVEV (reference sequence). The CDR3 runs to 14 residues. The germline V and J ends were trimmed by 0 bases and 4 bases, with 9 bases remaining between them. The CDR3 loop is CASSLSGGGTEAFF. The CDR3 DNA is TGTGCCAGCAGTTTATCGGGGGGAGGCACTGAAGCTTTCTTT.

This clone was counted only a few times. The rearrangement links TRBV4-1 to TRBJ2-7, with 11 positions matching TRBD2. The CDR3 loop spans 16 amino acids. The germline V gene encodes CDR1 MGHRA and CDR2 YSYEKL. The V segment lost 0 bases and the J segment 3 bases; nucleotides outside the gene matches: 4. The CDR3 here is CASSQDRLAGFYEQYF. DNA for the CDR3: TGCGCCAGCAGCCAAGATCGACTAGCGGGGTTCTACGAGCAGTACTTC.

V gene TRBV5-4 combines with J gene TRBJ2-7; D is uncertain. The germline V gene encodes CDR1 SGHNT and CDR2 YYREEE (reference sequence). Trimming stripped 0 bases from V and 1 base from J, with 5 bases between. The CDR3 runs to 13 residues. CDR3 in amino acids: CASSLAGSYEQYF. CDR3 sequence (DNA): TGTGCCAGCAGCTTGGCAGGATCCTACGAGCAGTACTTC.

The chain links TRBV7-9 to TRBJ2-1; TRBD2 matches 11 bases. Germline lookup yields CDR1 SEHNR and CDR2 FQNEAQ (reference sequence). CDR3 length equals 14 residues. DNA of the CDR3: TGTGGAATAACTGGGACTAGCGGTTACAATGAGCAGTTCTTC. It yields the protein CGITGTSGYNEQFF.

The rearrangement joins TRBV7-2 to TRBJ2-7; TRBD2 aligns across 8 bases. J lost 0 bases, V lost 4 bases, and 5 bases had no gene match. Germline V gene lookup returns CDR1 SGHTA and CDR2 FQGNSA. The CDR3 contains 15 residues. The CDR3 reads CASSSARGVSYEQYF. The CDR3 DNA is TGTGCCAGCAGCTCCGCGCGGGGGGTCTCCTACGAGCAGTACTTC.

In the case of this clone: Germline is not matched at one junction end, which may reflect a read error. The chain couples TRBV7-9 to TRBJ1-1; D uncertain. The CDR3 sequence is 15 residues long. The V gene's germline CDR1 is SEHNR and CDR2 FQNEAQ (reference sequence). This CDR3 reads CASVIRNDPNSEAFF. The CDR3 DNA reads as TGTGCCAGCGTTATAAGAAACGATCCGAACTCTGAAGCTTTCTTT.

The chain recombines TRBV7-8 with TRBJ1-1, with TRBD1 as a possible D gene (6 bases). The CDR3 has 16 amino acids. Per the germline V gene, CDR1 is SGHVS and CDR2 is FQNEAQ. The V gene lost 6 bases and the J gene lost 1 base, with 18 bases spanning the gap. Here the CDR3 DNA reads TGTGCCAGCAGTCATAACGCGGGGGGCTCGAACACTGAAGCTTTCTTT. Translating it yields CASSHNAGGSNTEAFF.

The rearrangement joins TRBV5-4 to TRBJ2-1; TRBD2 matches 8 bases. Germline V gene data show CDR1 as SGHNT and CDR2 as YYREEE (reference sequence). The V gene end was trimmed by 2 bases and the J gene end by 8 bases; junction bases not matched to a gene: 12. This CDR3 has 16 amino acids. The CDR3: CASSFDPIAGPDEQFF. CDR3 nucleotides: TGTGCCAGCAGCTTCGACCCTATAGCGGGGCCCGATGAGCAGTTCTTC.

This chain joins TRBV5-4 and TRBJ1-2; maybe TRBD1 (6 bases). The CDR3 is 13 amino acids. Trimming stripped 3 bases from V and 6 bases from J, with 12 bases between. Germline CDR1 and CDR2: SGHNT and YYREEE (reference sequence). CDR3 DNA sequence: TGTGCCAGCAGCTCTACAGGGCCTCATGGCTACACCTTC. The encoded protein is CASSSTGPHGYTF.

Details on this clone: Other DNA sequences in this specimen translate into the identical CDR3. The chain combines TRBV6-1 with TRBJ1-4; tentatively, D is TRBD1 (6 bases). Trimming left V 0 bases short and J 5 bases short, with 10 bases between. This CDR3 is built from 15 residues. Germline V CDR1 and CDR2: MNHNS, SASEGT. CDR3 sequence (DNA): TGTGCCAGCAGTGAAGCGACAGGACAAAATGAAAAACTGTTTTTT. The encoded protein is CASSEATGQNEKLFF.

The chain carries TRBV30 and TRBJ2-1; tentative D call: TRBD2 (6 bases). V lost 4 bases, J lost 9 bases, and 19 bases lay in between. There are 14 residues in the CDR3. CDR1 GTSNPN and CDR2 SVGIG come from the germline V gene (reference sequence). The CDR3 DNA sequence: TGTGCCTGGAACCGGGACTCACGACAGTTTGAGCAGTTCTTC. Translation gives CAWNRDSRQFEQFF.

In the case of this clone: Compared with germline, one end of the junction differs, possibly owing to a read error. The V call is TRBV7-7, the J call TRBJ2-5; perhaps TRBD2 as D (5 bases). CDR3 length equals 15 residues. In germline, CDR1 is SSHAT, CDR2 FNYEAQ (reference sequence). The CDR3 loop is CASSEGRGSQETQYF. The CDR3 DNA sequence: TGTGCTAGCAGCGAGGGTCGAGGCAGCCAAGAGACCCAGTACTTC.

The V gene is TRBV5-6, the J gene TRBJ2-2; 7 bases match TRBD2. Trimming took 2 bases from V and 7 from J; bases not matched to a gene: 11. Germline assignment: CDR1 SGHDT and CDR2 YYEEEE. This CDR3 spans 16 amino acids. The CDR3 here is CASSFAAGVFVGELFF. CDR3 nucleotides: TGTGCCAGCAGCTTTGCGGCGGGAGTGTTCGTCGGGGAGCTGTTTTTT.

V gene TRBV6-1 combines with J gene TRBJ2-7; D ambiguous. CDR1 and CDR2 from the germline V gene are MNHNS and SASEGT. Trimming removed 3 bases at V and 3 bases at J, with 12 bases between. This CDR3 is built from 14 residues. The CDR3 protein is CASSESRIFYEQYF. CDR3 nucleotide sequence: TGTGCCAGCAGTGAGTCCAGGATCTTCTACGAGCAGTACTTC.

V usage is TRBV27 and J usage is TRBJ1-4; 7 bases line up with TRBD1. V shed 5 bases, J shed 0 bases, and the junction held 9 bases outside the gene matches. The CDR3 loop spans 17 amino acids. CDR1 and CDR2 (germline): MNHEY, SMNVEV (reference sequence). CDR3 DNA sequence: TGTGCCAGCAGTATGTCGGCAAGGGGGCCAACTAATGAAAAACTGTTTTTT. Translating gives CASSMSARGPTNEKLFF.

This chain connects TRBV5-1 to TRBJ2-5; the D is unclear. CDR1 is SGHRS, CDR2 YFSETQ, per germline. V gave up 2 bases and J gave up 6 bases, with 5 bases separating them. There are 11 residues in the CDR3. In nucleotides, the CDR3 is TGCGCCAGCAGCTTTGAGAAGACCCAGTACTTC. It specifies CASSFEKTQYF.

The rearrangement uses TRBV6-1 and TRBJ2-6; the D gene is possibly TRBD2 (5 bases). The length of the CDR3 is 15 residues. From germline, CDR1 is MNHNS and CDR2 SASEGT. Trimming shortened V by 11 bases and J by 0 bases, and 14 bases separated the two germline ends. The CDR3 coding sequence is TGTGCCGGTGGCGACGGGGACTCTGGGGCCAACGTCCTGACTTTC. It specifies CAGGDGDSGANVLTF.

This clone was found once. In DNA, the CDR3 is TGTGCCACCAGCAGAGATTTTTTCCAACCGGGGAGGCGTGAAGCTTTCTTT. It translates to CATSRDFFQPGRREAFF. The chain employs TRBV15 and TRBJ1-1; D not certain. With 0 bases removed from V and 7 bases from J, the gap between germline ends came to 21 bases. Germline-derived CDR1 and CDR2 are LNHNV and YYDKDF (reference sequence). The CDR3 runs 17 residues.

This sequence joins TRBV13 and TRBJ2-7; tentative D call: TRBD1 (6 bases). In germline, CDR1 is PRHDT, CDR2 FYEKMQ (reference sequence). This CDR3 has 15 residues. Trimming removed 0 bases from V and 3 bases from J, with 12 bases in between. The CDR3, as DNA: TGTGCCAGCAGCTTAGGGGCAGGGGTTGGCTACGAGCAGTACTTC. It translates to CASSLGAGVGYEQYF.

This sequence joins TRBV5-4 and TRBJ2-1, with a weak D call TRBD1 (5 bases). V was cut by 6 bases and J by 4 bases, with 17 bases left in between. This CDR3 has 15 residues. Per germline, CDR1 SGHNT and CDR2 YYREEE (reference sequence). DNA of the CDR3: TGTGCCAGCACAAAGAACAGGATCGGTTACAATGAGCAGTTCTTC. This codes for CASTKNRIGYNEQFF.